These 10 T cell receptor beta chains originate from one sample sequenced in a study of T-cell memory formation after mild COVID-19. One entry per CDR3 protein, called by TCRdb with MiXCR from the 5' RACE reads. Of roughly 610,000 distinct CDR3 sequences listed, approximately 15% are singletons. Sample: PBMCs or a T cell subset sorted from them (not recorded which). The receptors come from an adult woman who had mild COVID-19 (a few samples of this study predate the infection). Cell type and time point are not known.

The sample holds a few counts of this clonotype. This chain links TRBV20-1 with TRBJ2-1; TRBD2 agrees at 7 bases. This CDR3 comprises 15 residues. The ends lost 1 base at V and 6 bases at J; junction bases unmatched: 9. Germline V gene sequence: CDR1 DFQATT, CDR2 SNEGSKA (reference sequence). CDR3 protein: CSARGTGGSFNEQFF. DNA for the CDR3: TGCAGTGCTAGAGGGACTGGCGGGAGTTTCAATGAGCAGTTCTTC.

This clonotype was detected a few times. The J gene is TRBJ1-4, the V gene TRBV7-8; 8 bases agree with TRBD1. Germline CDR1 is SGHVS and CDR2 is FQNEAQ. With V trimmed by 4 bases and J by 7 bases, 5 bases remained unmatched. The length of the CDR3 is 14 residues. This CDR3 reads CASSYRGLGEKLFF. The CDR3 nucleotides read TGTGCCAGCAGCTACAGGGGGTTGGGTGAAAAACTGTTTTTT.

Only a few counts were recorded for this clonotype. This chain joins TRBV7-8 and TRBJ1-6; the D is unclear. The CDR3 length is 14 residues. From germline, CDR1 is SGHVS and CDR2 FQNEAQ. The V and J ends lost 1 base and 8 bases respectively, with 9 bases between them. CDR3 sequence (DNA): TGTGCCAGCAGCTTAGAAAACTCCTATTCACCCCTCCACTTT. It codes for CASSLENSYSPLHF.

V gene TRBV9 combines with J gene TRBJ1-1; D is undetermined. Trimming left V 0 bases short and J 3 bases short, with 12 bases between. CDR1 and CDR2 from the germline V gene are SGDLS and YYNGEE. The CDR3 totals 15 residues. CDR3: CASSVGDIGDTEAFF. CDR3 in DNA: TGTGCCAGCAGCGTAGGGGATATCGGGGACACTGAAGCTTTCTTT.

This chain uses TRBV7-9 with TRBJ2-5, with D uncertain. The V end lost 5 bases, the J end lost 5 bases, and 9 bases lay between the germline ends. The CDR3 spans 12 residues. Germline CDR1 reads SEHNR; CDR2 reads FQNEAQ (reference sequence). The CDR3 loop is CASSTGVETQYF. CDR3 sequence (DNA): TGTGCCAGCAGCACCGGCGTGGAGACCCAGTACTTC.

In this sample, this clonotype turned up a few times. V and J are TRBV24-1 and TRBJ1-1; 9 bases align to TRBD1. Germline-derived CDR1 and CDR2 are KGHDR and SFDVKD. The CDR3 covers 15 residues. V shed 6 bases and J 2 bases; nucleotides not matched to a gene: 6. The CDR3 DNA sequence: TGTGCCACCAGTACCTCGGGACAGGGAAACACTGAAGCTTTCTTT. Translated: CATSTSGQGNTEAFF.

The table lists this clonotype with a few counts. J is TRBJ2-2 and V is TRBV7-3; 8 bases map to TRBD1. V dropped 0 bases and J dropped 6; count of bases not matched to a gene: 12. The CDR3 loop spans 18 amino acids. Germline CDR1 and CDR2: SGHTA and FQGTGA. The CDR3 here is CASSLTGSTGAVSGELFF. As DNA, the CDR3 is TGTGCCAGCAGCTTAACCGGCTCGACAGGGGCGGTCTCCGGGGAGCTGTTTTTT.

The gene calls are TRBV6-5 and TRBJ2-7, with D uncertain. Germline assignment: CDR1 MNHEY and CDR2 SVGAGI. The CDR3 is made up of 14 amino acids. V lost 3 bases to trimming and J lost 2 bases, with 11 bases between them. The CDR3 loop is CASSYETSAYEQYF. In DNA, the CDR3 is TGTGCCAGCAGTTATGAGACAAGCGCCTACGAGCAGTACTTC.

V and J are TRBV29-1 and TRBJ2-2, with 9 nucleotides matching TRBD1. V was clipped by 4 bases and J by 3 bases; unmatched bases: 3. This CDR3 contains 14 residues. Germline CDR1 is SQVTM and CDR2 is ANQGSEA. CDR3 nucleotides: TGCAGCGTTGGCGGGACAGGGTACACCGGGGAGCTGTTTTTT. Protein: CSVGGTGYTGELFF.

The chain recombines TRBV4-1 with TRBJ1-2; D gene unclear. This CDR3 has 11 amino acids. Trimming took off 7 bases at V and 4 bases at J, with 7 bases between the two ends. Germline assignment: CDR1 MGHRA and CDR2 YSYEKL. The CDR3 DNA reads TGCGCCAGCAAGGGCTCCTATGGCTACACCTTC. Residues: CASKGSYGYTF.